The rows below give T cell receptor beta chains drawn from one sample of a study of Graves' ophthalmopathy and Graves' hyperthyroidism. TCRdb re-analysed the multiplex PCR reads in MiXCR, keeping a single row per CDR3 protein. The sample yields about 380,000 distinct CDR3 sequences, 15% seen once. Sequencing was performed on peripheral blood. These receptors originate from a woman between 18 and 29 years old with stable Graves' hyperthyroidism. Both conserved end residues are trimmed from each CDR3. Clone size is stated in some rows and not others, as once, few, many or a class when expanded.

V: TRBV2; size: many; J: TRBJ1-2; CDR3: ASSEEGRRHGYT
V: TRBV5-4; size: many; J: TRBJ1-2; CDR3: ASSLGAAGYT
V: TRBV12-3/TRBV12-4; size: many; J: TRBJ1-1; CDR3: ASSLGTGVTEAF
V: TRBV6-1; size: many; J: TRBJ2-7; CDR3: ASSGTSSHEQY
V: TRBV14; size: many; J: TRBJ1-2; CDR3: ASSQDRTGGYGYT
V: TRBV5-1; size: NA; J: TRBJ2-7; CDR3: ASSSGRDTSGVSHEQY
V: TRBV12-3/TRBV12-4; size: many; J: TRBJ1-2; CDR3: ASSSWTDNYGYT
V: TRBV7-2; size: NA; J: TRBJ1-1; CDR3: ASSLRGQSVF
V: TRBV6-1; size: NA; J: TRBJ1-6; CDR3: ASTRTDKSYNSPLH
V: TRBV28; size: many; J: TRBJ1-1; CDR3: ASRPFTTEAF
V: TRBV27; size: NA; J: TRBJ2-3; CDR3: ASSRAPDTQY
V: TRBV2; size: many; J: TRBJ2-4; CDR3: ASSEEGAKNIQY
V: TRBV29-1; size: many; J: TRBJ2-5; CDR3: SVIWGRETQY
V: TRBV7-9; size: many; J: TRBJ2-5; CDR3: ASSPRLGGRETQY
V: TRBV6-5; size: few; J: TRBJ2-5; CDR3: ASSSSGAVEGETQY
V: TRBV3-1; size: few; J: TRBJ1-1; CDR3: ASSQEGRGTEAF
V: TRBV29-1; size: many; J: TRBJ2-7; CDR3: SVEDQGGDRAYEQY
V: TRBV5-1; size: many; J: TRBJ1-2; CDR3: ASSLMKRDYGYT
V: TRBV12-5; size: few; J: TRBJ1-1; CDR3: ASGLTGGITEAF
V: TRBV11-1; size: many; J: TRBJ2-5; CDR3: ASSSDRAGKTQY
V: TRBV12-3/TRBV12-4; size: NA; J: TRBJ1-6; CDR3: ASSPGQGWAPLH
V: TRBV9; size: NA; J: TRBJ1-6; CDR3: ASSVRGEPPLH
V: TRBV5-1; size: NA; J: TRBJ2-5; CDR3: ASSGGQPQETQY
V: TRBV19; size: many; J: TRBJ1-1; CDR3: ASSPRQGRATEAF
V: TRBV12-3/TRBV12-4; size: NA; J: TRBJ1-6; CDR3: ASSFQGASNSPLH
V: TRBV6-1; size: NA; J: TRBJ1-4; CDR3: ASRLRAGGNEKLF
V: TRBV28; size: NA; J: TRBJ1-2; CDR3: ASSENREDGYT
V: TRBV5-5; size: NA; J: TRBJ2-1; CDR3: ASSLNSRGNEKF
V: TRBV7-9; size: NA; J: TRBJ2-5; CDR3: ASSVLEETQY
V: TRBV7-9; size: many; J: TRBJ1-6; CDR3: ASSPGTVNSPLH
V: TRBV28; size: many; J: TRBJ2-7; CDR3: ASSLPSPLEQY
V: TRBV29-1; size: many; J: TRBJ1-1; CDR3: SVAAGAQAF
V: TRBV11-2; size: many; J: TRBJ2-5; CDR3: ASSLGRLAGFQETQY
V: TRBV5-1; size: many; J: TRBJ1-6; CDR3: ASSLNLNSPLH
V: TRBV2; size: many; J: TRBJ1-1; CDR3: ASSERAGTMNTEAF
V: TRBV5-1; size: few; J: TRBJ1-1; CDR3: ASSRSQQGRDTEAF
V: TRBV19; size: NA; J: TRBJ1-1; CDR3: ASSIGWTLDTEAF
V: TRBV20-1; size: few; J: TRBJ1-1; CDR3: SARGEGIRRHDTEAF
V: TRBV19; size: many; J: TRBJ2-7; CDR3: ASSITENYEQY
V: TRBV27; size: many; J: TRBJ1-5; CDR3: ASSSDTSNQPQH
V: TRBV19; size: many; J: TRBJ1-2; CDR3: ASSRGEGVNGYT
V: TRBV7-9; size: NA; J: TRBJ1-6; CDR3: ASSTLQNSPLH
V: TRBV12-3/TRBV12-4; size: many; J: TRBJ2-2; CDR3: ASSMTGTSELF
V: TRBV4-1; size: few; J: TRBJ1-5; CDR3: ASSRTGLQQPQH
V: TRBV27; size: many; J: TRBJ2-5; CDR3: ASRRGDPAGEETQY